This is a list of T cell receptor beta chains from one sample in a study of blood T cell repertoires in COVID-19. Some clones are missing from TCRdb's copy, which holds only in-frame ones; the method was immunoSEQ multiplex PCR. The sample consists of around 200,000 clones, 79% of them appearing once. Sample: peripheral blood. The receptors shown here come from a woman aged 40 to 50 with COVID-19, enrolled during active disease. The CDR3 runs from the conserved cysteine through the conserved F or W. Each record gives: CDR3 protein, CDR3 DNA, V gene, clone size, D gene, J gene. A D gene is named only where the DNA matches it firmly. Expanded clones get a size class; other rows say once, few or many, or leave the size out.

CASSLRAPFDGTIGEQYF TGTGCCAGCAGCCTACGGGCCCCTTTCGACGGGACAATCGGCGAGCAGTACTTC TRBV7-7 - - TRBJ2-7
CASSLEAGELFF TGCGCCAGCAGCTTGGAGGCGGGCGAGCTGTTTTTT TRBV5-1 - - TRBJ2-2
CASSHPGYEQYF TGCGCCAGCAGCCACCCGGGTTACGAGCAGTACTTC TRBV4-1 - - TRBJ2-7
CASSLAGTGVENTIYF TGTGCCAGCAGCTTAGCTGGGACAGGGGTGGAGAACACCATATATTTT TRBV7-2 - TRBD1 TRBJ1-3
CASRGAGGAGAYNEQFF TGCGCCAGCAGAGGAGCGGGGGGGGCCGGTGCCTACAATGAGCAGTTCTTC TRBV10-2 - TRBD2 TRBJ2-1
CASSKSVKGGSSYEQYF TGTGCCAGCAGCAAAAGTGTGAAAGGGGGTAGCTCCTACGAGCAGTACTTC TRBV21-1 - - TRBJ2-7
CASSQGHLPFTDTQYF TGTGCCAGCAGCCAAGGACACCTCCCTTTCACAGATACGCAGTATTTT TRBV3-1/TRBV3-2 - - TRBJ2-3
CASSSDRGRHNEQFF TGTGCCAGTAGCTCCGACAGGGGGCGTCACAATGAGCAGTTCTTC TRBV19 - TRBD1 TRBJ2-1
CASSLGDGLAGQPQHF TGCGCCAGCAGCTTGGGTGACGGTCTAGCGGGTCAGCCCCAGCATTTT TRBV5-1 - - TRBJ1-5
CASSSLDRNTGELFF TGCGCCAGCAGCTCCCTGGACAGGAACACCGGGGAGCTGTTTTTT TRBV5-1 - - TRBJ2-2
CAIRLQGYEQYF TGTGCCATCAGGCTACAGGGCTACGAGCAGTACTTC TRBV10-3 many - TRBJ2-7
CASSSPIREELNTEAFF TGCGCCAGCAGTTCCCCGATCAGGGAGGAGTTGAACACTGAAGCTTTCTTT TRBV5-1 - - TRBJ1-1
CAISELTGKRGYTF TGTGCCATCAGTGAGCTGACAGGGAAAAGGGGCTACACCTTC TRBV10-3 - TRBD1 TRBJ1-2
CASSGTLKETQYF TGCGCCAGCAGCGGGACATTGAAAGAGACCCAGTACTTC TRBV5-1 - - TRBJ2-5
CASGFAGHSTDTQYF TGTGCTAGTGGTTTCGCAGGACACAGCACAGATACGCAGTATTTT TRBV12-5 - - TRBJ2-3
CASSNRREVNTEAFF TGTGCCAGTAGTAACCGCAGGGAAGTGAACACTGAAGCTTTCTTT TRBV19 once - TRBJ1-1
CASSYGDRRTDTQYF TGTGCCAGCAGTTACGGGGACAGACGGACAGATACGCAGTATTTT TRBV6-5 - TRBD1 TRBJ2-3
CASSPRGDRDYEQYF TGTGCCAGCAGCCCCAGGGGTGACAGGGACTACGAGCAGTACTTC TRBV7-9 - TRBD1 TRBJ2-7
CASSLGDRGGSPLHF TGTGCCAGCAGCCTAGGGGACAGGGGTGGATCACCCCTCCACTTT TRBV7-9 - TRBD1 TRBJ1-6
CASSPLTLDTGELFF TGTGCCAGCTCACCACTCACTCTGGACACCGGGGAGCTGTTTTTT TRBV18 - - TRBJ2-2
CASSEADRAHQPQHF TGTGCCAGCAGTGAAGCGGACAGGGCCCATCAGCCCCAGCATTTT TRBV2 - TRBD1 TRBJ1-5
CAGRSQGKTGELFF TGTGCCGGAAGATCCCAGGGGAAAACCGGGGAGCTGTTTTTT TRBV19 - - TRBJ2-2
CARLWGVLDQPQHF TGTGCCAGACTATGGGGGGTATTGGATCAGCCCCAGCATTTT TRBV9 - - TRBJ1-5
CASSLRGGLSRETQYF TGTGCCAGCAGCCTAAGAGGGGGCTTATCTAGGGAGACCCAGTACTTC TRBV3-1/TRBV3-2 many TRBD1 TRBJ2-5
CASSARDRSMNTEAFF TGTGCCAGCAGCGCGCGGGACAGAAGTATGAACACTGAAGCTTTCTTT TRBV5-4 - TRBD1 TRBJ1-1
CSALDRGRGTGELFF TGCAGCGCTCTGGACAGGGGGCGAGGGACCGGGGAGCTGTTTTTT TRBV29-1 few TRBD1 TRBJ2-2
CASSLGGGYEQYF TGTGCCAGCAGCTTGGGCGGGGGCTACGAGCAGTACTTC TRBV5-6 - TRBD2 TRBJ2-7
CASSTGTSGSNEQFF TGCGCCAGCAGTACGGGGACTAGCGGCTCAAATGAGCAGTTCTTC TRBV10-1 - TRBD2 TRBJ2-1
CASTSGGERTEAFF TGCGCCAGCACCTCTGGGGGGGAAAGAACTGAAGCTTTCTTT TRBV5-1 - - TRBJ1-1
CASSPLSSGGAVEQFF TGTGCCAGCAGCCCTCTTTCTAGCGGGGGGGCTGTCGAGCAGTTCTTC TRBV11-3 - TRBD2 TRBJ2-1
CASSQDRRDRGQRGEKLFF TGCGCCAGCAGCCAAGATCGACGGGACAGGGGCCAACGGGGGGAAAAACTGTTTTTT TRBV4-3 - TRBD1 TRBJ1-4
CASSPDRGGYGYTF TGTGCCAGCAGCCCGGACAGGGGGGGCTATGGCTACACCTTC TRBV5-4 - TRBD1 TRBJ1-2
CASSLVGGLTEAFF TGTGCCAGCAGCTTGGTGGGCGGGCTCACTGAAGCTTTCTTT TRBV5-5 - - TRBJ1-1
CASSPWAPGQGHTGELFF TGTGCCAGCAGCCCTTGGGCCCCGGGACAGGGACACACCGGGGAGCTGTTTTTT TRBV6-2/TRBV6-3 once TRBD1 TRBJ2-2
CASSLQGLALRDEQFF TGCGCCAGCAGCTTGCAGGGACTAGCCTTAAGGGATGAGCAGTTCTTC TRBV5-1 - TRBD2 TRBJ2-1
CATSHGENTEAFF TGTGCCACCTCCCACGGTGAGAACACTGAAGCTTTCTTT TRBV27 few - TRBJ1-1
CASSLGWVRQGSYEQYF TGTGCCAGCAGCTTAGGTTGGGTCAGACAGGGCTCCTACGAGCAGTACTTC TRBV7-2 - TRBD1 TRBJ2-7
CASSQAGALYQPQHF TGTGCCAGCAGCCAGGCTGGGGCACTTTACCAGCCCCAGCATTTT TRBV3-1/TRBV3-2 - - TRBJ1-5
CASSPARWATIYF TGTGCCAGCAGCCCCGCGAGATGGGCCACCATATATTTT TRBV3-1/TRBV3-2 once - TRBJ1-3
CASSIGAGAVYEQYF TGTGCCAGTAGTATCGGGGCGGGAGCCGTCTACGAGCAGTACTTC TRBV19 - TRBD2 TRBJ2-7
CASRGQGPGEQFF TGTGCCAGTAGGGGACAGGGCCCAGGTGAGCAGTTCTTC TRBV19 - TRBD1 TRBJ2-1